The rows below give T cell receptor beta chains drawn from one sample of a study of blood T cell repertoires in COVID-19. Produced via immunoSEQ multiplex PCR; TCRdb's table is partial and in-frame only. Of more than 70,000 clones listed, 88% are singletons. The sequencing input was peripheral blood. The source is a man over 45 with active COVID-19. Both conserved end residues are trimmed from each CDR3. Each record gives: D gene, J gene, V gene, CDR3 protein. D genes are given only for firm matches.

.	TRBJ2-7	TRBV6-5	ASTPSGGQGGEQY
.	TRBJ1-6	TRBV14	ASSQGLPGNSPLH
TRBD1	TRBJ1-6	TRBV28	ATLTGGLGSPLH
TRBD1	TRBJ1-1	TRBV6-1	ASSERGRGNTEAF
.	TRBJ2-7	TRBV30	AWSQDRYEQY
TRBD2	TRBJ2-1	TRBV4-2	ASSQDAGLALSYNEQF
TRBD1	TRBJ1-2	TRBV4-3	ASSQEDRGTRYGYT
TRBD2	TRBJ2-7	TRBV4-1	ASSQDWLAGPYEQY
TRBD1	TRBJ1-2	TRBV5-5	ASSPSTGQASGGYT
TRBD1	TRBJ2-7	TRBV6-6	ASSNRDRLSYEQY
.	TRBJ1-1	TRBV28	ASSLGLAEAF
TRBD1	TRBJ2-3	TRBV24-1	ATSDPTGMSGDTQY
TRBD1	TRBJ1-1	TRBV3-1/TRBV3-2	ASSQVRQGDTEAF
.	TRBJ1-3	TRBV19	ASTGTAGNTIY
TRBD1	TRBJ1-3	TRBV2	ASTTGGVDTIY
TRBD1	TRBJ2-2	TRBV6-5	ASSYLRGSTGELF
TRBD1	TRBJ2-1	TRBV5-4	ASSLAKTGGADEQF
.	TRBJ2-2	TRBV19	ASWRSGRTGELF
TRBD1	TRBJ2-5	TRBV7-9	ASSTGGEETQY
.	TRBJ2-7	TRBV6-5	ASSLKGYEQY
.	TRBJ1-1	TRBV12-3/TRBV12-4	ASSLLETEAF
TRBD1	TRBJ2-3	TRBV24-1	ATSDRGGQGAPPSTDTQY
.	TRBJ2-7	TRBV6-2/TRBV6-3	ASSSPGQRPLGDEQY
.	TRBJ2-5	TRBV4-3	ASSQEPGGETQY
.	TRBJ1-5	TRBV28	ATLGQSRSYSNQPQH
TRBD1	TRBJ1-4	TRBV30	AWSASTGKNEKLF
.	TRBJ2-6	TRBV19	ASISAGGLDSGANVLT
TRBD1	TRBJ2-7	TRBV9	ASSVEGQGSTYEQY
TRBD2	TRBJ2-1	TRBV27	ASSLTSGGVNEQF
.	TRBJ2-7	TRBV6-2/TRBV6-3	ASSYRGALEGGEQY
TRBD2	TRBJ2-5	TRBV5-1	ASSLGQRGAYLQETQY
TRBD2	TRBJ2-1	TRBV18	ASSPGLAVINEQF
.	TRBJ1-6	TRBV19	ASTASGDSPLH
.	TRBJ1-2	TRBV9	ASSPRGGNYGYT
.	TRBJ1-2	TRBV28	ASSLQRYGYT
TRBD1	TRBJ2-3	TRBV29-1	SVGQGLTDTQY
.	TRBJ1-5	TRBV11-2	ASSLDVSRGNQPQH
TRBD1	TRBJ2-1	TRBV4-2	ASSQGGQGAIYEQF
.	TRBJ2-7	TRBV19	ASSIGQGDEQY
TRBD2	TRBJ2-3	TRBV25-1	ASSEGAGATDTQY